These 19 T cell receptor beta chains were all obtained from the same sample, sequenced in a study of cytomegalovirus exposure and HLA in healthy donors. Both 60 Vbeta primers and 13 Jbeta primers went into the PCR. Assay: immunoSEQ multiplex PCR; the TCRdb copy retains only in-frame clones and omits some. The sample lists 120,000 to 150,000 clones, approximately 78% occurring once. The sequenced material came from PBMCs. The source of these receptors is a man between 35 and 55 years old in good health and CMV-seropositive.

This sequence joins TRBV19 and TRBJ2-7; 9 nucleotides line up with TRBD1. V shed 5 bases and J 6 bases; nucleotides not matched to a gene: 11. The CDR3 consists of 15 residues. Germline V gives CDR1 LNHDA, CDR2 SQIVND (reference sequence). Here the CDR3 reads CASSQQGQGRGEQYF. As DNA, the CDR3 is TGTGCCAGTAGTCAGCAGGGACAGGGCAGAGGCGAGCAGTACTTC.

CDR3 sequence reads: CASSFVQSSYEQYF. CDR3 bases: TGCGCCAGCAGCTTCGTACAGAGCTCCTACGAGCAGTACTTC. The J gene is TRBJ2-7, the V gene TRBV5-1, with D unresolved. CDR3 length: 14 residues. V dropped 2 bases and J dropped 0 bases, with 9 bases sitting between them. The germline V gene encodes CDR1 SGHRS and CDR2 YFSETQ.

V gene TRBV5-6 combines with J gene TRBJ1-6; TRBD1 might be the D (6 bases). Deletions cut 1 base from V and 7 bases from J, with 6 bases between. The CDR3 runs to 13 residues. Germline values: CDR1 SGHDT, CDR2 YYEEEE. The CDR3 spells CASSLTGNSPLHF. CDR3 sequence (DNA): TGTGCCAGCAGCTTGACAGGGAATTCACCCCTCCACTTT.

The chain joins TRBV30 to TRBJ1-3; D might be TRBD1 (6 bases). Trimming stripped 5 bases from V and 0 bases from J, with 11 bases between. The CDR3 is made up of 14 amino acids. Germline assignment: CDR1 GTSNPN and CDR2 SVGIG (reference sequence). CDR3 in DNA: TGTGCCTGGGACAGGCTCAACTCTGGAAACACCATATATTTT. This translates into CAWDRLNSGNTIYF. The full variable domain, its missing parts supplied by reference TRBV30 and TRBJ1-3, is SQTIHQWPATLVQPVGSPLSLECTVEGTSNPNLYWYRQAAGRGLQLLFYSVGIGQISSEVPQNLSASRPQDRQFILSSKKLLLSDSGFYLCAWDRLNSGNTIYFGEGSWLTVV.

This clone was seen once. CDR3 region: CARTTSSGNTIYF. For the CDR3, the DNA is TGTGCCCGGACAACTAGCTCTGGAAACACCATATATTTT. The chain couples TRBV30 to TRBJ1-3; a possible D gene is TRBD1 (5 bases). Germline values: CDR1 GTSNPN, CDR2 SVGIG (reference sequence). This CDR3 contains 13 residues. Trimming removed 8 bases at V and 0 bases at J, with 11 bases between.

The V call is TRBV28, the J call TRBJ2-1; 7 bases match TRBD1. This CDR3 contains 12 residues. Germline V lookup: CDR1 MDHEN, CDR2 SYDVKM. Unmatched junction bases numbered 5, after V lost 4 bases and J lost 11 bases. CDR3 amino acids: CASSSRQGQQFF. The CDR3 DNA reads as TGTGCCAGCAGTTCACGACAGGGACAGCAGTTCTTC.

V gene TRBV5-1 combines with J gene TRBJ1-1, with D maybe TRBD1 (6 bases). The CDR3 has 15 residues. Per the germline V gene, CDR1 is SGHRS and CDR2 is YFSETQ. Trimming stripped 5 bases from V and 1 base from J, with 15 bases between. The CDR3 protein is CASSSNRVTNTEAFF. In nucleotides, the CDR3 is TGCGCCAGCAGTTCTAACAGGGTGACGAACACTGAAGCTTTCTTT.

This clone was picked up one time. The V and J genes are TRBV10-3 and TRBJ2-2; 8 bases map to TRBD1. The CDR3 consists of 14 residues. Germline-derived CDR1 and CDR2 are ENHRY and SYGVKD. Trimming at V came to 6 bases and at J to 6 bases, leaving 6 bases not matched to a gene. CDR3 DNA sequence: TGTGCCATCAGCGGACAGGGAAACCCCGGGGAGCTGTTTTTT. It codes for CAISGQGNPGELFF.

This clone was detected only a few times. The chain is built from TRBV6-5 and TRBJ2-5; 10 bases agree with TRBD2. V lost 6 bases, J lost 0 bases, and 4 bases stayed unmatched. Germline CDR1 is MNHEY and CDR2 is SVGAGI. The CDR3 extends over 15 amino acids. This CDR3 reads CASRFSGRYQETQYF. The CDR3 DNA reads as TGTGCCAGCAGGTTTAGCGGGAGGTACCAAGAGACCCAGTACTTC.

This clone was observed a few times. The chain carries TRBV2 and TRBJ2-5; D remains unclear. Looked up from germline, CDR1 is SNHLY and CDR2 is FYNNEI. The CDR3 runs to 11 residues. Trimming stripped 7 bases from V and 0 bases from J, with 3 bases between. This chain's CDR3 is CASTYQETQYF. The CDR3 coding sequence is TGTGCCAGCACATACCAAGAGACCCAGTACTTC.

The chain combines TRBV5-4 with TRBJ2-7; a possible D gene is TRBD2 (6 bases). In germline, CDR1 is SGHNT, CDR2 YYREEE (reference sequence). Trimming pared 6 bases from V and 5 bases from J, leaving 21 bases between. The CDR3 runs to 15 residues. The CDR3 region is CASTMDHWRADEQYF. The CDR3 nucleotides are TGTGCCAGCACCATGGACCATTGGAGGGCTGACGAGCAGTACTTC.

This chain links TRBV1 with TRBJ1-2. TRBV1 is a listed pseudogene. There are 17 residues in the CDR3. CDR3 loop: CTSSQGVVACSAYGYTF. The CDR3 bases are TGCACCAGCAGCCAAGGCGTAGTAGCCTGCTCGGCCTATGGCTACACCTTC.

Only a few counts were recorded for this clone. V is TRBV28 and J is TRBJ1-2, with TRBD1 identical over 7 bases. V dropped 2 bases and J dropped 8; count of bases not matched to a gene: 11. The CDR3 is made up of 15 amino acids. Germline V gene data show CDR1 as MDHEN and CDR2 as SYDVKM. The DNA for the CDR3 is TGTGCCAGCAGTTTACGAACCACAGGGGAGCCCGGCTACACCTTC. Protein product: CASSLRTTGEPGYTF.

V is TRBV6-4 and J is TRBJ2-1; 11 bases are shared with TRBD1. The CDR3 totals 15 residues. The V and J ends lost 4 bases and 6 bases, in that order; junction bases with no gene match: 5. Germline CDR1 MRHNA, CDR2 SNTAGT. The chain's CDR3 is CASSVSGTGGNEQFF. The CDR3 DNA reads as TGTGCCAGCAGTGTTTCCGGGACAGGGGGCAATGAGCAGTTCTTC.

Concerning this clone: At one end, the junction sequence differs from germline, possibly due to a read error. The J gene is TRBJ1-5, the V gene TRBV7-9; no reliable D call. The germline V gene has CDR1 SEHNR and CDR2 FQNEAQ (reference sequence). The CDR3 runs 14 residues. CDR3 amino acids: CSSSSRQFNQPQHF. The CDR3 DNA is TGTTCCAGCAGTTCTAGGCAGTTCAATCAGCCCCAGCATTTT.

The V call is TRBV28, the J call TRBJ1-2; 7 bases align to TRBD1. The CDR3 consists of 13 residues. CDR1 is MDHEN, CDR2 SYDVKM, per germline. V lost 4 bases to trimming and J lost 4 bases; unmatched junction nucleotides: 3. CDR3 amino acids: CASSSGQFYGYTF. The CDR3 nucleotides read TGTGCCAGCAGTTCGGGACAGTTCTATGGCTACACCTTC.

The chain has TRBV5-8 and TRBJ2-1; 7 positions agree with TRBD2. This CDR3 has 17 amino acids. Trimming cost V 1 base and J 10 bases; bases outside gene matches: 17. Per the germline V gene, CDR1 is SGHTS and CDR2 is YDEGEE. The CDR3 spells CASSLWLADDRSGEQFF. CDR3 nucleotide sequence: TGTGCCAGCAGCTTGTGGCTAGCGGACGACCGGAGTGGGGAGCAGTTCTTC.

V is TRBV7-2 and J is TRBJ2-1; possible D gene TRBD2, 6 bases. The CDR3 sequence is 16 residues long. Looked up from germline, CDR1 is SGHTA and CDR2 is FQGNSA. V was cut by 6 bases and J by 1 base, with 16 bases left in between. DNA of the CDR3: TGTGCCAGCAGGTATGATGCTCTAGCGTCCTACAATGAGCAGTTCTTC. Its protein product is CASRYDALASYNEQFF.

This rearrangement joins TRBV19 to TRBJ1-2; the D gene is possibly TRBD1 (6 bases). CDR3 length: 15 amino acids. Trimming removed 7 bases from V and 2 bases from J, with 17 bases in between. Germline CDR1 and CDR2: LNHDA and SQIVND (reference sequence). For the CDR3, the DNA is TGTGCCAGTACTTCCCCAGGGGACCTGAACTATGGCTACACCTTC. Translation: CASTSPGDLNYGYTF.